One TCR beta chain is described in this entry. This receptor's antigen is unknown. The record has no base qualities; no much larger clone is one base away. The data were taken from a study of radiotherapy plus CTLA-4 blockade in lung cancer (dated by TCRdb to the late 2010s). About the investigation overall: Among enrolled patients, approximately 18% had an objective response and 31% reached disease control.

Points the paper makes about the study in general: The strongest predictors of response, as reported, were early dynamic changes in blood T cell clones along with a rise in serum interferon-beta after radiation. After treatment with radiotherapy and ipilimumab, TCR clones that came from tumors expanded in the peripheral blood.

The study tested focal radiation therapy combined with CTLA-4 blockade (ipilimumab) in patients with chemo-refractory metastatic non-small-cell lung cancer. The library was made by the immunoSEQ multiplex PCR assay. The immuneACCESS repertoire file appears here via TCRdb, limited to in-frame rearrangements. These files lack a portion of the clones; in checked studies, under half of the deficit traces to unresolved V genes, and the cause of the others is not known. A total of about 56,000 clones appear in this sample, 70% to 85% of them only once. The top ten clones comprise over 15% of the sample. The specimen was peripheral blood, collected from a patient treated with radiotherapy plus ipilimumab. This TCR was recovered from a human donor with non-small cell lung cancer who had a complete response to radiotherapy plus ipilimumab.

The nucleotides are TGTGCCATCAGTGAGTCCCGGGACAGGGGTAACGGCTACACCTTC. This encodes CAISESRDRGNGYTF. The V gene is TRBV10-3 and the J gene is TRBJ1-2, with 10 middle bases fitting TRBD1. The germline V gene yields ENHRY for CDR1 and SYGVKD for CDR2. Trimming takes 0 bases off V and 8 bases off J; junction bases not matched to a gene: 6. The CDR3 spans 15 residues, from the cysteine through the phenylalanine. Only the CDR3 region is kept as DNA, spanning 45 bases read in frame from base 1.